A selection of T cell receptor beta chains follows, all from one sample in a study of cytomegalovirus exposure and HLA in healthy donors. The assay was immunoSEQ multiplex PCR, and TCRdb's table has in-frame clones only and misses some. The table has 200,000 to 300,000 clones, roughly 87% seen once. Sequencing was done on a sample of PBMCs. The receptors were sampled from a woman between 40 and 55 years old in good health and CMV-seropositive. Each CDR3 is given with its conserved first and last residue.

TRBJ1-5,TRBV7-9,CSSSPSGQPQHF
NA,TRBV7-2,CASSSTYEQYF
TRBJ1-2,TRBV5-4,CASSLEYSGANYGYTF
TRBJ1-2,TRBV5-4,CASSATVANYGYTF
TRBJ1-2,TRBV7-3,CASSLDSNYGYTF
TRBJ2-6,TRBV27,CASSSSGSSGANVLTF
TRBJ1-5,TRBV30,CAWSQGSNQPQHF
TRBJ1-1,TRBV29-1,CSVVYRPGAEAFF
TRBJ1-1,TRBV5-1,CASSLGGQGRNTEAFF
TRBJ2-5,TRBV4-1,CASSLFQGASGNQETQYF